This TCR beta chain was captured in a study of blood T cell repertoires in COVID-19. Per the authors' pipeline: Counts of nucleated cells, estimated from reference gene primer amplification, were obtained. Method: immunoSEQ multiplex PCR; TCRdb's copy keeps in-frame clones and lacks some. That table is the source of V, J and clone size, and D and trimming were worked out from the DNA. The data show some 130,000 clones, nearly 70% seen once. V was clipped by 3 bases and J by 4 bases, with 7 bases between them. Germline values: CDR1 SGHRS, CDR2 YFSETQ. This CDR3 is 12 amino acids long. The sample comprised peripheral blood. This chain uses TRBV5-1 with TRBJ1-2; D is possibly TRBD1 (5 bases). The source of this sequence is a woman in her 70s with acute or convalescent COVID-19. CDR3: CASSWDFYGYTF. The CDR3 DNA reads TGCGCCAGCAGCTGGGACTTCTATGGCTACACCTTC. The variable domain in full, completed from reference TRBV5-1 and TRBJ1-2, reads KAGVTQTPRYLIKTRGQQVTLSCSPISGHRSVSWYQQTPGQGLQFLFEYFSETQRNKGNFPGRFSGRQFSNSRSEMNVSTLELGDSALYLCASSWDFYGYTFGSGTRLTVV.